The next 22 T cell receptor beta chains were all read from a single sample in a study of blood T cell repertoires in COVID-19. Produced via immunoSEQ multiplex PCR; TCRdb's table is partial and in-frame only. The table lists 150,000 to 160,000 clones, around 84% of them singletons. The sequenced material came from peripheral blood. The receptors were sampled from a man older than 75 with acute or convalescent COVID-19.

This rearrangement joins TRBV10-3 to TRBJ2-3; D perhaps matches TRBD1 (5 bases). V was pared by 0 bases and J by 2 bases, with 9 bases between. The CDR3 loop spans 15 amino acids. The V gene's germline CDR1 is ENHRY and CDR2 SYGVKD. DNA for the CDR3: TGTGCCATCAGTGAGTCGGTGGGGCTCACAGATACGCAGTATTTT. Translated: CAISESVGLTDTQYF.

This clone was counted once. The V gene is TRBV6-5, the J gene TRBJ1-2; TRBD1 matches 7 bases. Germline values: CDR1 MNHEY, CDR2 SVGAGI. This CDR3 has 16 residues. J gave up 4 bases and V 3 bases, and 11 bases lay outside the gene matches. Here the CDR3 DNA reads TGTGCCAGCAGTTATGGGGACGGACAGGCGATCTATGGCTACACCTTC. Its translation is CASSYGDGQAIYGYTF.

The rearrangement uses TRBV5-1 and TRBJ1-4; D ambiguous. The V gene lost 5 bases and the J gene lost 3 bases, with 14 bases spanning the gap. Germline assignment: CDR1 SGHRS and CDR2 YFSETQ. The CDR3 consists of 15 residues. CDR3 amino acids: CASSPFGAPNEKLFF. The CDR3 DNA is TGCGCCAGCAGTCCCTTCGGAGCCCCTAATGAAAAACTGTTTTTT.

This clone was detected a few times. V gene TRBV3-1 (or the pseudogene TRBV3-2) combines with J gene TRBJ1-6, with a possible D match to TRBD1 (6 bases). The CDR3 extends over 15 amino acids. V gave up 6 bases and J gave up 11 bases, with 20 bases separating them. In germline, CDR1 is LGHDT, CDR2 YNNKEL (reference sequence). The CDR3 reads CASRPTGQGGAPLHF. In DNA form, the CDR3 reads TGTGCCAGCAGACCGACGGGACAAGGGGGAGCACCCCTCCACTTT.

The chain recombines TRBV9 with TRBJ2-5; 11 bases line up with TRBD2. V trimming: 3 bases; J trimming: 2 bases; junction bases outside the gene matches: 6. CDR1 and CDR2 (germline): SGDLS, YYNGEE. The CDR3 covers 16 residues. The CDR3 region has the DNA TGTGCCAGCAGCGGAGCTAGCGGGGGGACTCAAGAGACCCAGTACTTC. This gives the protein CASSGASGGTQETQYF.

This clone was seen only once. The V call is TRBV6-5, the J call TRBJ1-4; 9 bases match TRBD1. J gave up 7 bases and V 4 bases, and 7 bases lay outside the gene matches. Germline CDR1 MNHEY, CDR2 SVGAGI. CDR3 length equals 15 residues. CDR3 sequence reads: CASSWGQGRGEKLFF. The DNA of the CDR3 is TGTGCCAGCAGTTGGGGACAGGGCCGGGGTGAAAAACTGTTTTTT.

This rearrangement joins TRBV11-1 to TRBJ2-2; 8 nucleotides match TRBD2. V dropped 0 bases and J dropped 4; count of bases not matched to a gene: 7. Germline lookup yields CDR1 SGHAT and CDR2 FQDESV (reference sequence). The CDR3 runs 17 residues. In nucleotides, the CDR3 is TGTGCCAGCAGCTTAGCCCTCGGGGGGGTAGGCACCGGGGAGCTGTTTTTT. The encoded protein is CASSLALGGVGTGELFF.

The V and J genes are TRBV2 and TRBJ1-4, with D maybe TRBD1 (6 bases). The CDR3 is 15 amino acids. Trimming stripped 4 bases from V and 5 bases from J, with 14 bases between. In germline, CDR1 is SNHLY, CDR2 FYNNEI. CDR3 amino acids: CASSGPGHPNEKLFF. CDR3 DNA sequence: TGTGCCAGCAGTGGACCGGGACATCCAAATGAAAAACTGTTTTTT.

The rearrangement uses TRBV2 and TRBJ2-7; 8 bases match TRBD1. The J segment lost 6 bases and the V segment lost 1 base, leaving 5 bases of the junction unmatched. In germline, CDR1 is SNHLY, CDR2 FYNNEI. The CDR3 runs to 14 residues. CDR3 DNA sequence: TGTGCCAGCAGTGAAGGGACAGGGAGAGGCGAGCAGTACGTC. This codes for CASSEGTGRGEQYV.

The rearrangement links TRBV5-8 to TRBJ1-2; 7 nucleotides align to TRBD1. The V segment lost 0 bases and the J segment 4 bases; nucleotides outside the gene matches: 3. Germline values: CDR1 SGHTS, CDR2 YDEGEE. The CDR3 runs to 14 residues. CDR3 loop: CASSLGQGGYGYTF. The CDR3 nucleotides are TGTGCCAGCAGCTTGGGACAGGGCGGCTATGGCTACACCTTC.

The rearrangement joins TRBV13 to TRBJ2-3, with TRBD1 identical over 7 bases. Per the germline V gene, CDR1 is PRHDT and CDR2 is FYEKMQ (reference sequence). The CDR3 is made up of 16 amino acids. The ends lost 5 bases at V and 5 bases at J; junction bases unmatched: 13. The DNA of the CDR3 is TGTGCCAGCAGCCGATTAAGGCAGGGGGAAGGAGATACGCAGTATTTT. Its translation: CASSRLRQGEGDTQYF.

This sequence joins TRBV5-6 and TRBJ1-6; no clear D. Germline V gene data show CDR1 as SGHDT and CDR2 as YYEEEE. The V end was cut by 4 bases, the J end by 7 bases, with 18 bases between. The CDR3 has 16 residues. CDR3 in DNA: TGTGCCAGCAGCGGGTATAGAGGGAGTAGGAATTCACCCCTCCACTTT. This encodes CASSGYRGSRNSPLHF.

The CDR3 DNA is TGTGCCAGCAGGGGGGCCTCTTTTGCTTTCTTT. As protein: CASRGASFAFF. The V gene is TRBV6-5, the J gene TRBJ1-1, with D possibly being TRBD1 (6 bases). The germline V gene encodes CDR1 MNHEY and CDR2 SVGAGI. CDR3 length: 11 residues. The V end lost 6 bases, the J end lost 11 bases, and 13 bases lay between the germline ends.

This clone was seen only a few times. The genes are TRBV6-5 and TRBJ1-2; D is possibly TRBD1 (5 bases). This CDR3 contains 14 residues. V gave up 6 bases and J gave up 4 bases, with 15 bases separating them. CDR1 and CDR2 from the germline V gene are MNHEY and SVGAGI. Written as DNA, the CDR3 is TGTGCCAGCAGCTCCAACATCGGGGGCTATGGCTACACCTTC. It specifies CASSSNIGGYGYTF.

This clone showed up many times. This chain links TRBV7-6 with TRBJ1-3; TRBD1 is a possible D gene (5 bases). The CDR3 spans 16 residues. Deletions cut 1 base from V and 0 bases from J, with 10 bases between. CDR1 is SGHVS and CDR2 is FNYEAQ in the germline V gene. Here the CDR3 DNA reads TGTGCCAGCAGCTTAGGCGGGGGGAACTCTGGAAACACCATATATTTT. This codes for CASSLGGGNSGNTIYF.

The rearrangement uses TRBV10-3 and TRBJ1-4, with D maybe TRBD1 (6 bases). Germline values: CDR1 ENHRY, CDR2 SYGVKD. The CDR3 loop spans 13 amino acids. Trimming left V 8 bases short and J 6 bases short, with 13 bases between. The CDR3 reads CAIGQGSDEKLFF. The DNA for the CDR3 is TGTGCCATCGGGCAGGGGTCGGATGAAAAACTGTTTTTT.

This clone appeared once. V gene TRBV7-6 combines with J gene TRBJ2-3, with D tentatively TRBD2 (6 bases). The CDR3 length is 17 residues. V lost 1 base and J lost 1, with 15 bases in between. Germline loops: CDR1 SGHVS, CDR2 FNYEAQ. The CDR3 sequence: CASSLVSRPGGTDTQYF. DNA for the CDR3: TGTGCCAGCAGCTTAGTCAGTCGGCCGGGGGGCACAGATACGCAGTATTTT.

CDR3 DNA sequence: TGTGCCAGCAGCTTAGGGTTGGGGGAGGGGTCCTATAATTCACCCCTCCACTTT. It yields the protein CASSLGLGEGSYNSPLHF. This rearrangement joins TRBV11-2 to TRBJ1-6, with a possible D match to TRBD1 (5 bases). Germline V gives CDR1 SGHAT, CDR2 FQNNGV. The CDR3 runs 18 residues. Trimming removed 1 base from V and 1 base from J, with 14 bases in between.

The chain is built from TRBV28 and TRBJ1-1; D is perhaps TRBD1 (5 bases). Trimming took off 3 bases at V and 5 bases at J, with 10 bases between the two ends. CDR3 size: 13 residues. Germline CDR1 is MDHEN and CDR2 is SYDVKM. Written as DNA, the CDR3 is TGTGCCAGCAGTTTGGGGGGACGTACTGAAGCTTTCTTT. It is translated as CASSLGGRTEAFF.

CDR3 sequence reads: CASSSFGQGTYNEQFF. The CDR3 nucleotides read TGCGCCAGCAGTTCTTTCGGACAGGGTACCTACAATGAGCAGTTCTTC. V gene TRBV5-1 combines with J gene TRBJ2-1, with 8 nucleotides matching TRBD1. V was pared by 5 bases and J by 2 bases, with 9 bases of the junction left unmatched. The CDR3 is 16 residues long. Germline V gene lookup returns CDR1 SGHRS and CDR2 YFSETQ.

This clone was seen a single time. The V and J genes are TRBV9 and TRBJ2-2; D is possibly TRBD1 (5 bases). Germline CDR1 reads SGDLS; CDR2 reads YYNGEE. V was clipped by 2 bases and J by 4 bases, with 12 bases between them. This CDR3 is built from 15 residues. The CDR3: CASSVSTQGTGELFF. DNA of the CDR3: TGTGCCAGCAGCGTGTCCACGCAGGGCACCGGGGAGCTGTTTTTT.

The rearrangement links TRBV14 to TRBJ2-5, with a possible D match to TRBD2 (5 bases). Looked up from germline, CDR1 is SGHDN and CDR2 is FVKESK. CDR3 length: 13 amino acids. The V gene lost 5 bases and the J gene lost 7 bases, with 14 bases spanning the gap. As DNA, the CDR3 is TGTGCCAGCAGCGTTGGGCCGGCGGGGACCCAGTACTTC. As protein: CASSVGPAGTQYF.